These 3 T cell receptor beta chains were sequenced from one sample in a study of blood T cell repertoires in COVID-19. The data were produced by immunoSEQ multiplex PCR, yet TCRdb's version contains in-frame clones alone and is incomplete. The sample shows approximately 180,000 clones, approximately 87% of them seen only once. What was sequenced was peripheral blood. These receptors came from a middle-aged man with active or convalescent COVID-19.

The chain is built from TRBV3-1 (or the pseudogene TRBV3-2) and TRBJ1-2; tentatively, D is TRBD1 (5 bases). Germline V gene data show CDR1 as LGHDT and CDR2 as YNNKEL (reference sequence). The CDR3 has 14 residues. V lost 3 bases, J lost 6 bases, and 14 bases lay in between. The CDR3 nucleotides read TGTGCCAGCAGCCAGCACCTCGGAGGGGATGGCTACACCTTC. Translating gives CASSQHLGGDGYTF.

V usage is TRBV21-1 and J usage is TRBJ1-3; the table's D call, TRBD1, has no DNA check behind it. TRBV21-1 counts as a pseudogene. CDR3 length: 17 residues. CDR3: CASSKDLTGLNGNTIYF. The CDR3 DNA is TGTGCCAGCAGCAAAGACCTGACAGGGTTGAACGGAAACACCATATATTTT.

The V gene is TRBV19, the J gene TRBJ1-1; the D gene is possibly TRBD1 (6 bases). V lost 9 bases to trimming and J lost 1 base, with 24 bases between them. The CDR3 has 17 amino acids. Germline V gene sequence: CDR1 LNHDA, CDR2 SQIVND (reference sequence). CDR3 amino acids: CASKDPPGTRSNTEAFF. The CDR3 coding sequence is TGTGCCAGCAAAGATCCCCCCGGGACAAGATCGAACACTGAAGCTTTCTTT. Combining the CDR3 with reference TRBV19 and TRBJ1-1 gives the whole variable domain DGGITQSPKYLFRKEGQNVTLSCEQNLNHDAMYWYRQDPGQGLRLIYYSQIVNDFQKGDIAEGYSVSREKKESFPLTVTSAQKNPTAFYLCASKDPPGTRSNTEAFFGQGTRLTVV.